This T cell receptor (beta chain) was identified during a study of blood T cell repertoires in COVID-19 (dated by TCRdb to 2020 to 2022). With respect to the entire study: Collaborator samples came from the United States, Italy and Spain and covered acute and convalescent phases of COVID-19. The material from the prospective study consisted of cDNA or gDNA derived from T cells, B-cell-depleted T cells, or PBMCs. The dataset comprised deeply sampled blood TCRbeta repertoires from subjects exposed to, actively infected with, or recovered from COVID-19. A freely available public database, intended as a resource for researchers studying the immune response to SARS-CoV-2, is where the repertoires were released. The samples were drawn from the first 160 participants of the ongoing ImmuneRACE study and from about 1,200 subjects provided by 6 global collaborators. A de-identified subject ID, COVID-19 status, age in years and sex were almost always included in the sample metadata. Where HLA class I and class II types were available, the types were taken from metadata supplied by the sample provider, not from assay-based typing.

Each collaborating institution followed its own protocols to collect whole blood in K2EDTA tubes. For TCRbeta analysis, collaborators shipped samples as frozen whole blood, isolated PBMCs, or DNA extracted from either of those sample types. This clone has only a few counts. Its antigen specificity is not known. One base away there is no much larger clone; base qualities are not given. The immunoSEQ Assay, a bias-controlled multiplex PCR, was used to amplify TCRbeta CDR3 regions from genomic DNA. Turning to the authors' computational methods: The number of nucleated cells in each sample was estimated from the amplification of reference gene primers within the assay. To quantify the absolute abundance of each unique TCRbeta CDR3 rearrangement, sequence reads were collapsed and filtered. Productive Simpson clonality was computed per sample as the square root of Simpson's diversity index over productive rearrangements. The clones in this table, taken by TCRdb from immuneACCESS, are in-frame only. Not every clone is retained; where verified, under half of the shortfall comes from an unresolved V gene, and the cause of the rest is unknown. For V, J and clone size, that table is used; D and trimming come from the DNA. The sample data list about 160,000 clones, and approximately 83% of these were observed just once. The top ten clonotypes cover roughly 2.9% of the sample.

Findings and caveats that apply to the study as a whole: How much clinical and demographic metadata was included differed by source and by participant, and the metadata was provided uncurated.

The sequence came from a woman aged 60 to 75 with acute or convalescent COVID-19. The material sequenced was peripheral blood.

CDR3 reads: CASSQQGSFSYEQYF. The sequenced DNA: TGCGCCAGCAGCCAACAGGGGTCGTTCTCCTACGAGCAGTACTTC. This chain is built from TRBV4-1 and TRBJ2-7, with TRBD1 as a weak D call on 6 bases. Based on the germline V gene, the CDR1 and CDR2 sequences are MGHRA and YSYEKL. Counted from cysteine to phenylalanine, this CDR3 has 15 amino acids. The retained sequence is limited to the CDR3, 45 bases, with the frame set at the first base. V is cut by 2 bases and J by 0 bases, and the space between the germline ends is 11 bases.